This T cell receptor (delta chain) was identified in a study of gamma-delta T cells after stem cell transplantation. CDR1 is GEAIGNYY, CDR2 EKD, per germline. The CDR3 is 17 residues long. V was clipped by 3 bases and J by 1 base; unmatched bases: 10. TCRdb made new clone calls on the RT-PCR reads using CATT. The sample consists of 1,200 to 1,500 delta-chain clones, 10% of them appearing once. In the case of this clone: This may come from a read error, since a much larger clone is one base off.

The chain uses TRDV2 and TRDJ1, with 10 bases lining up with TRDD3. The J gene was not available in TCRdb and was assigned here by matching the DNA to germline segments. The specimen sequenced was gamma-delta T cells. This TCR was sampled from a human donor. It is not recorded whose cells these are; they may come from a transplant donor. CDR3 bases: TGTGCCTGTGACTCTCTCAGGGGGGATACGGTCACCGATAAACTCATCTTT. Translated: CACDSLRGDTVTDKLIF.